This note documents a single T cell receptor (beta chain) sequence. Its antigen remains unknown. This sample was taken from a study of T cell responses to AZD1222 COVID-19 vaccine. General study points: There were repertoire samples only from the period after the peak T cell response. Recipients of two AZD1222 doses showed rising Spike-specific TCR breadth and depth.

Method: immunoSEQ multiplex PCR; TCRdb's copy keeps in-frame clones and lacks some. The table has around 150,000 clones, about 93% seen once. The CDR3 contains 12 residues. The germline CDR1 and CDR2 sequences are SEHNR and FQNEAQ (reference sequence). The ends were cut back, 5 bases at V and 7 bases at J, with 9 bases in the middle. This chain connects TRBV7-9 to TRBJ1-5; TRBD1 is a possible D gene (5 bases). Material: peripheral blood, obtained 28 days after the second AZD1222 dose. The receptor was derived from an adult who received the AZD1222 COVID-19 vaccine. The CDR3 DNA sequence: TGTGCCAGCAGCGGGGGAGGGCAGCCCCAGCATTTT. Protein sequence: CASSGGGQPQHF.